The rows below give T cell receptor beta chains drawn from one sample of a study of cytomegalovirus exposure and HLA in healthy donors. The assay was immunoSEQ multiplex PCR, and TCRdb's table has in-frame clones only and misses some. The table has around 150,000 clones, approximately 76% seen once; the top ten hold over 1.1%. The sample was PBMCs. These receptor sequences come from a man aged 60 to 75 in good health and CMV-seronegative. Both conserved end residues are part of each CDR3. A D gene is named only where the DNA matches it firmly. The listing skips clone size in some rows; elsewhere it reads once, few, many or a size class.

V gene	J gene	clone size	D gene	CDR3 DNA	CDR3 protein
TRBV28	TRBJ2-3	NA	TRBD1	TGTGCCAGCAGTTTTTTGATCAGGGGGCTCACAGATACGCAGTATTTT	CASSFLIRGLTDTQYF
TRBV28	TRBJ2-7	NA	NA	TGTGCCAGCACTCTAGGACAGACCTCCTACGAGCAGTACTTC	CASTLGQTSYEQYF
TRBV28	TRBJ1-4	NA	TRBD1	TGTGCCAGCAGCTATCAGGGGGCGCCGGGTGAAAAACTGTTTTTT	CASSYQGAPGEKLFF
TRBV4-3	TRBJ1-1	NA	NA	TGCGCCAGCAGCCAAGATCCGTGGGCGGGACCTGGAATGAACACTGAAGCTTTCTTT	CASSQDPWAGPGMNTEAFF
TRBV9	TRBJ2-7	NA	TRBD1	TGTGCCAGCAGCGTAGATGTAGGGGGCGACACCTACGAGCAGTACTTC	CASSVDVGGDTYEQYF
TRBV5-8	TRBJ2-2	few	NA	TGTGCCAGCAGCCTATTGGGTATCGGGGCGAACACCGGGGAGCTGTTTTTT	CASSLLGIGANTGELFF
TRBV4-3	TRBJ1-2	NA	TRBD1	TGCGCCAGCAGCCAAGGAGGGGGCGCCGACTATGGCTACACCTTC	CASSQGGGADYGYTF
TRBV6-4	TRBJ2-2	NA	NA	TGTGCCAGCGGGACTAACACCGGGGAGCTGTTTTTT	CASGTNTGELFF
TRBV9	TRBJ1-2	NA	TRBD1	TGTGCCAGCAGCGTAGAGGGGGCGAAGGACTATGGCTACACCTTC	CASSVEGAKDYGYTF
TRBV14	TRBJ2-2	few	TRBD1	TGTGCCAGCAGCTATTACAGGGGAACCGGGGAGCTGTTTTTT	CASSYYRGTGELFF
TRBV11-2	TRBJ2-1	NA	TRBD2	TGTGCCAGCAGCTTAGGGACTAGCGGGTACTACTCCTACAATGAGCAGTTCTTC	CASSLGTSGYYSYNEQFF
TRBV7-2	TRBJ1-5	NA	NA	TGTGCCAGCAGCTTAGCGGGACTGATCAATCAGCCCCAGCATTTT	CASSLAGLINQPQHF
TRBV5-1	TRBJ2-7	NA	TRBD2	TGCGCCAGCAGCTTGGGGGCTAGCGGGGGGGCCGCGTACGAGCAGTACTTC	CASSLGASGGAAYEQYF
TRBV6-5	TRBJ2-5	NA	TRBD1	TGTGCCAGCAGTTACCTAGGACAGGGGGAGACCCAGTACTTC	CASSYLGQGETQYF
TRBV9	TRBJ2-2	NA	NA	TGTGCCAGCAGCGTAGAAGACAGGCGCACCGGGGAGCTGTTTTTT	CASSVEDRRTGELFF
TRBV7-2	TRBJ2-7	NA	TRBD2	TGTGCCAGCACCCTAGGAGCGGGAGGGGACTACGAGCAGTACTTC	CASTLGAGGDYEQYF
TRBV4-1	TRBJ2-5	once	NA	TGCGCCAGCAGCCAAGAAGAGGAAGAGACCCAGTACTTC	CASSQEEEETQYF
TRBV11-2	TRBJ2-1	NA	TRBD1	TGTGCCAGCAGCTTGAGACTGGGACAGCCGATTCAGTTCTTC	CASSLRLGQPIQFF
TRBV19	TRBJ1-1	NA	NA	TGTGCCAGTAGTTATTTTGGGGGGTACACTGAAGCTTTCTTT	CASSYFGGYTEAFF
TRBV11-3	TRBJ2-5	NA	TRBD2	TGTGCCAGCAGCTTAGGGGCTAGCGGGCCCCAAGAGACCCAGTACTTC	CASSLGASGPQETQYF
TRBV11-2	TRBJ2-7	NA	NA	TGTGCCAGCAGCCCGACCCCTGGGGCCTCCTACGAGCAGTACTTC	CASSPTPGASYEQYF
TRBV5-1	TRBJ2-1	NA	TRBD2	TGCGCCAGCAGCTTGGCTACTAGCGCCTACAATGAGCAGTTCTTC	CASSLATSAYNEQFF
TRBV11-2	TRBJ2-7	NA	NA	TGTGCCAGCAGCTTAGGGGGAGGCAGTGTGGGGCACGAGCAGTACTTC	CASSLGGGSVGHEQYF
TRBV4-1	TRBJ2-5	NA	TRBD1	TGCGCCAGCAGCCAAGTAGGGGGACAGGGAGAGACCCAGTACTTC	CASSQVGGQGETQYF
TRBV6-1	TRBJ1-1	few	NA	TGTGCCAGCAGGTCCTCGTCGAGGGAGAACACTGAAGCTTTCTTT	CASRSSSRENTEAFF
TRBV30	TRBJ1-4	NA	NA	TGTGCCTTGGACACGGGACCGGGGGGTGAAAAACTGTTTTTT	CALDTGPGGEKLFF
TRBV2	TRBJ1-6	NA	NA	TGTGCCAGCAGTGAATCTTGGAGCTCCTATAATTCACCCCTCCACTTT	CASSESWSSYNSPLHF
TRBV7-2	TRBJ2-7	NA	TRBD1	TGTGCCAGCAGCCCATTCGGACAGGGTCTGTCCTACGAGCAGTACTTC	CASSPFGQGLSYEQYF
TRBV6-1	TRBJ1-5	NA	NA	TGTGCCAGCAGTGGTGGACAGACCAATCAGCCCCAGCATTTT	CASSGGQTNQPQHF
TRBV10-3	TRBJ1-1	NA	TRBD1	TGTGCCATCAGCTCCAGGGGGCCCACTGAAGCTTTCTTT	CAISSRGPTEAFF
TRBV19	TRBJ2-1	NA	NA	TGTGCCGCCAAGGGGGGGCCTAGATACAATGAGCAGTTCTTC	CAAKGGPRYNEQFF
TRBV5-1	TRBJ2-5	NA	TRBD1	TGCGCCAGCAGCTCCAACAGGGGGCTGCGGGAGACCCAGTACTTC	CASSSNRGLRETQYF
TRBV28	TRBJ2-7	NA	NA	TGTGCCAGCAGTCTGACTAGAGGCTACGAGCAGTACTTC	CASSLTRGYEQYF
TRBV9	TRBJ2-2	NA	NA	TGTGCCAGCAGCGTACCGTTTTCTAACACCGGGGAGCTGTTTTTT	CASSVPFSNTGELFF
TRBV28	TRBJ1-1	NA	NA	TGTGCCAGCAGTCCATTAGTCACTGAAGCTTTCTTT	CASSPLVTEAFF
TRBV6-5	TRBJ2-7	NA	NA	TGTGCCAGCAGTCGCCGCGAGTTTTACGAGCAGTACTTC	CASSRREFYEQYF
TRBV19	TRBJ2-3	NA	NA	TGTGCCAGTACCCCTATTCTCAGCACAGATACGCAGTATTTT	CASTPILSTDTQYF
TRBV5-6	TRBJ2-5	NA	TRBD1	TGTGCCAGCAGCTACAGGGGGGAAGAGACCCAGTACTTC	CASSYRGEETQYF
TRBV7-9	TRBJ2-7	NA	TRBD2	TGTTCCAGCAGCTTAGGGCTAGCGGGGGGATCCTACGAGCAGTACTTC	CSSSLGLAGGSYEQYF
TRBV6-5	TRBJ1-2	NA	TRBD1	TGTGCCAGCAGTACCGGACAGGTACTCCACTTC	CASSTGQVLHF
TRBV2	TRBJ2-2	few	TRBD2	TGTGCCAGCAGCCCTAGCGGAGGATGGACCGGGGAGCTGTTTTTT	CASSPSGGWTGELFF
TRBV27	TRBJ1-4	once	TRBD1	TGTGCCAGCAGCAGGGACAGGACTAATGAAAAACTGTTTTTT	CASSRDRTNEKLFF
TRBV6-1	TRBJ2-5	NA	TRBD1	TGTGCCAGCAGTGGGACTTGGGGACAGAGGGAGACCCAGTACTTC	CASSGTWGQRETQYF
TRBV11-1	TRBJ1-1	NA	NA	TGTGCCAGCAGCTTACCAGGGGTTGGTGGCACTGAAGCTTTCTTT	CASSLPGVGGTEAFF
TRBV5-1	TRBJ2-5	NA	TRBD1	TGCGCCAGCACCCCCGGGACAGGGGGGGGTGGGCAGTACTTC	CASTPGTGGGGQYF
TRBV19	TRBJ2-7	NA	NA	TGTGCCAGTAGTATCGCCGACGGAGGATACGAGCAGTACTTC	CASSIADGGYEQYF
TRBV19	TRBJ2-7	NA	NA	TGTGCCAGTAGTCGAGGAGACGGGACATCGGGACATGAGCAGTACTTC	CASSRGDGTSGHEQYF
TRBV7-9	TRBJ1-2	NA	NA	TGTGCCAGCAGCTTACACAGCTATGGCTACACCTTC	CASSLHSYGYTF
TRBV28	TRBJ2-3	few	TRBD2	TGTGCCACCAGACGGACTAGCGGGCAGACAGATACGCAGTATTTT	CATRRTSGQTDTQYF